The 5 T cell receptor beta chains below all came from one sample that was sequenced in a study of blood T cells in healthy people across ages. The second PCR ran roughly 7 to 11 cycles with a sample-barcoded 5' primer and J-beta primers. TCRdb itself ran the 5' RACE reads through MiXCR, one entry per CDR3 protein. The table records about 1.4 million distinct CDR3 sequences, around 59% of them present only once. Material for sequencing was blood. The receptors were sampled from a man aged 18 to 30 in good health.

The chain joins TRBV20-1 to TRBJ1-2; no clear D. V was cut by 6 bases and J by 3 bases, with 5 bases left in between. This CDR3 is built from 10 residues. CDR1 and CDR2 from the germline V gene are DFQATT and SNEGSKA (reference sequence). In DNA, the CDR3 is TGCAGTGCCTCCCACTATGGCTACACCTTC. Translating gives CSASHYGYTF.

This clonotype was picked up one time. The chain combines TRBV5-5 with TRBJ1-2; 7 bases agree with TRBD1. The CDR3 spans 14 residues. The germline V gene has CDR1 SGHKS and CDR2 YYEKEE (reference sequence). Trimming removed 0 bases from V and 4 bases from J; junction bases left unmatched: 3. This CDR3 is CASSLETGLYGYTF. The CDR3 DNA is TGTGCCAGCAGCTTGGAGACAGGGCTCTATGGCTACACCTTC.

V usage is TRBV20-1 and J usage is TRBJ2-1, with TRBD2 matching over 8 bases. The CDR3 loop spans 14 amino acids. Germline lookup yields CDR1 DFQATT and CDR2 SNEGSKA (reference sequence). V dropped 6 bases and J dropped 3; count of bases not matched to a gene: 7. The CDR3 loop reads CSASGTSYYNEQFF. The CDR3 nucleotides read TGCAGTGCCTCCGGGACTAGTTACTACAATGAGCAGTTCTTC.

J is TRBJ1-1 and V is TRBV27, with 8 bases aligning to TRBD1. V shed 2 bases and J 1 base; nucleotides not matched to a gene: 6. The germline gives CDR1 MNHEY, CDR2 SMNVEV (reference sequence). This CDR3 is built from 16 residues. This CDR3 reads CASSLGPGQGNTEAFF. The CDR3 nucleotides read TGTGCCAGCAGTTTAGGGCCCGGACAGGGGAACACTGAAGCTTTCTTT.

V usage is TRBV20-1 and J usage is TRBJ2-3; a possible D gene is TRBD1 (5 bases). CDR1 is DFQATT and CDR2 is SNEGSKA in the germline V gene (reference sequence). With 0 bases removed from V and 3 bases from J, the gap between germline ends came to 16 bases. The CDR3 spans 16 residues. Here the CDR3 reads CSARDPRAGGTDTQYF. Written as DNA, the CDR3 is TGCAGTGCTAGAGATCCCAGGGCCGGTGGGACAGATACGCAGTATTTT.